This T cell receptor beta chain came from a study of blood T cell repertoires in COVID-19. The overall study: Donors in the United States, Italy and Spain gave samples during acute or convalescent COVID-19. T cells, B-cell-depleted T cells, or PBMCs supplied cDNA or gDNA.

Per the authors' pipeline: By means of reference gene primer amplification, nucleated cell counts were estimated. Generated by immunoSEQ multiplex PCR, the TCRdb table keeps only in-frame clones and is missing some. The V and J calls and clone size come from that table; D and trimming were worked out from the DNA. Among 140,000 to 150,000 clones listed, 65% to 90% were seen once. Germline CDR1 is MGHRA and CDR2 is YSYEKL. V shed 0 bases and J shed 3 bases, with 18 bases lying between them. The CDR3 is made up of 19 amino acids. The TCR originated in a human donor in a cohort sampled during active COVID-19. Sequenced sample: peripheral blood. The rearrangement uses TRBV4-1 and TRBJ1-6, with a weak D call TRBD1 (6 bases). The CDR3 sequence: CASSQDSGETGNYNSPLHF. DNA of the CDR3: TGCGCCAGCAGCCAAGATAGTGGAGAGACAGGAAACTATAATTCACCCCTCCACTTT.